These 8 T cell receptor beta chains were all obtained from the same sample, sequenced in a study of blood T cell repertoires in COVID-19. Sequencing was performed with immunoSEQ multiplex PCR; in TCRdb, only in-frame clones are kept and a portion is missing. The repertoire has around 150,000 clones, 92% of them found once; the top ten carry approximately 4.8%. Sequencing was done on a sample of peripheral blood. The origin of the receptors is a man under 40 with COVID-19, enrolled during active disease.

V usage is TRBV15 and J usage is TRBJ2-6; possibly TRBD1 for D (6 bases). Germline V gene lookup returns CDR1 LNHNV and CDR2 YYDKDF (reference sequence). The V end was cut by 1 base, the J end by 3 bases, with 10 bases between. This CDR3 has 16 residues. The CDR3 nucleotides are TGTGCCACCAGCAGAGTACAGGGCAGTGGGGCCAACGTCCTGACTTTC. Protein product: CATSRVQGSGANVLTF.

V usage is TRBV25-1 and J usage is TRBJ1-5; possibly TRBD1 for D (5 bases). Deletions cut 1 base from V and 4 bases from J, with 8 bases between. This CDR3 has 14 residues. Germline V gene data show CDR1 as MGHDK and CDR2 as SYGVNS. The CDR3 DNA reads as TGTGCCAGCAGTGAATTTTCAGGGAATCAGCCCCAGCATTTT. This sequence encodes CASSEFSGNQPQHF.

This clone was picked up a small number of times. This CDR3 reads CASRPPGQGLTSNQPQHF. The CDR3 coding sequence is TGTGCCAGCAGACCTCCGGGACAGGGGCTCACGAGCAATCAGCCCCAGCATTTT. The J gene is TRBJ1-5, the V gene TRBV6-2 or TRBV6-3; TRBD1 matches 10 bases. J gave up 1 base and V 6 bases, and 12 bases lay outside the gene matches. The CDR3 is made up of 18 amino acids. CDR1 and CDR2 (germline): MNHEY, SVGEGT.

The genes are TRBV5-5 and TRBJ2-7; 8 nucleotides agree with TRBD1. The germline V gene has CDR1 SGHKS and CDR2 YYEKEE (reference sequence). The CDR3 is 15 residues long. J gave up 0 bases and V 6 bases, and 8 bases lay outside the gene matches. CDR3 in DNA: TGTGCCAGCACTGGAGACAGGGGTAGCTCCTACGAGCAGTACTTC. This gives the protein CASTGDRGSSYEQYF.

The chain recombines TRBV28 with TRBJ2-1; 7 bases match TRBD1. This CDR3 spans 12 amino acids. CDR1 MDHEN and CDR2 SYDVKM come from the germline V gene. V lost 5 bases and J lost 10; bases outside the gene matches: 5. The DNA for the CDR3 is TGTGCCAGCAGTCCAGACAGGGACGAGCAGTTCTTC. It encodes CASSPDRDEQFF.

This rearrangement joins TRBV27 to TRBJ2-7; D possibly corresponds to TRBD2 (6 bases). Trimming took off 5 bases at V and 6 bases at J, with 17 bases between the two ends. The germline gives CDR1 MNHEY, CDR2 SMNVEV (reference sequence). The CDR3 consists of 14 residues. The CDR3 region has the DNA TGTGCCAGCAGTCTACTCGACGGGAGCGGCGAGCAGTACTTC. It encodes CASSLLDGSGEQYF.

This sequence joins TRBV7-2 and TRBJ1-2; no firm D call. With 2 bases removed from V and 2 bases from J, the gap between germline ends came to 9 bases. This CDR3 has 14 residues. Germline CDR1 is SGHTA and CDR2 is FQGNSA. The CDR3 spells CASSLNGPNYGYTF. In nucleotides, the CDR3 is TGTGCCAGCAGCTTAAATGGCCCCAACTATGGCTACACCTTC.

The chain combines TRBV7-9 with TRBJ1-1, with a possible D match to TRBD1 (5 bases). Germline V gene sequence: CDR1 SEHNR, CDR2 FQNEAQ (reference sequence). The length of the CDR3 is 12 residues. Between the trimmed V and J ends, which lost 3 bases and 7 bases, there was a span of 9 bases. The CDR3 spells CASSFGGGEAFF. CDR3 sequence (DNA): TGTGCCAGCAGCTTTGGCGGGGGTGAAGCTTTCTTT.